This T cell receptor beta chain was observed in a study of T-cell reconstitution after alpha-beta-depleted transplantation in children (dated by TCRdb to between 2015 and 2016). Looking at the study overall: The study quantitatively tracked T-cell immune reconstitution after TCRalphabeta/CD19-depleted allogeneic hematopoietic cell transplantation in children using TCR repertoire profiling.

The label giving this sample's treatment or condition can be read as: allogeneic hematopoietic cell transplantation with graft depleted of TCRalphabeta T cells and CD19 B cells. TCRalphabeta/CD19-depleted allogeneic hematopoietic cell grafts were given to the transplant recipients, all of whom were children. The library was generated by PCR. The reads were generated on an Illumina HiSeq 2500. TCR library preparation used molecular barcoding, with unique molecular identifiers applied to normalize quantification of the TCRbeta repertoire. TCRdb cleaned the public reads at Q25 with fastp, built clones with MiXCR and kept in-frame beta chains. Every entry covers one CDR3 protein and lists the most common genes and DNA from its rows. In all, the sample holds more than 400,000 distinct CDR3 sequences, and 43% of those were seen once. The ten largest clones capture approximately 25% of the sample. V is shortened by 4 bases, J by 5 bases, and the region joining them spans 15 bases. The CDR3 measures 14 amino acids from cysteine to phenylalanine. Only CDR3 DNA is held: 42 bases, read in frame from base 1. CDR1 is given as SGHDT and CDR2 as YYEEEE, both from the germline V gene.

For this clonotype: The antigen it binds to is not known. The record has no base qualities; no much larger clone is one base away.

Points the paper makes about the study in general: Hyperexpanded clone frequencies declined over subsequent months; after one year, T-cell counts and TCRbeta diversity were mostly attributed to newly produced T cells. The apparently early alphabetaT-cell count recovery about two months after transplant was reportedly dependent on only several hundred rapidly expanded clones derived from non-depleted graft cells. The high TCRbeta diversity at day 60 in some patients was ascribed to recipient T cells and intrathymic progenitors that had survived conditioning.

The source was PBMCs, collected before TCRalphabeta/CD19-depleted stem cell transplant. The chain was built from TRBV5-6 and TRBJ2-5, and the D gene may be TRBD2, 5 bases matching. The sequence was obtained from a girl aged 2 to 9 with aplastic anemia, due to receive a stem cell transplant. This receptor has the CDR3 CASSLVASWETQYF. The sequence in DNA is TGTGCCAGCAGCCTTGTGGCTAGCTGGGAGACCCAGTACTTC.